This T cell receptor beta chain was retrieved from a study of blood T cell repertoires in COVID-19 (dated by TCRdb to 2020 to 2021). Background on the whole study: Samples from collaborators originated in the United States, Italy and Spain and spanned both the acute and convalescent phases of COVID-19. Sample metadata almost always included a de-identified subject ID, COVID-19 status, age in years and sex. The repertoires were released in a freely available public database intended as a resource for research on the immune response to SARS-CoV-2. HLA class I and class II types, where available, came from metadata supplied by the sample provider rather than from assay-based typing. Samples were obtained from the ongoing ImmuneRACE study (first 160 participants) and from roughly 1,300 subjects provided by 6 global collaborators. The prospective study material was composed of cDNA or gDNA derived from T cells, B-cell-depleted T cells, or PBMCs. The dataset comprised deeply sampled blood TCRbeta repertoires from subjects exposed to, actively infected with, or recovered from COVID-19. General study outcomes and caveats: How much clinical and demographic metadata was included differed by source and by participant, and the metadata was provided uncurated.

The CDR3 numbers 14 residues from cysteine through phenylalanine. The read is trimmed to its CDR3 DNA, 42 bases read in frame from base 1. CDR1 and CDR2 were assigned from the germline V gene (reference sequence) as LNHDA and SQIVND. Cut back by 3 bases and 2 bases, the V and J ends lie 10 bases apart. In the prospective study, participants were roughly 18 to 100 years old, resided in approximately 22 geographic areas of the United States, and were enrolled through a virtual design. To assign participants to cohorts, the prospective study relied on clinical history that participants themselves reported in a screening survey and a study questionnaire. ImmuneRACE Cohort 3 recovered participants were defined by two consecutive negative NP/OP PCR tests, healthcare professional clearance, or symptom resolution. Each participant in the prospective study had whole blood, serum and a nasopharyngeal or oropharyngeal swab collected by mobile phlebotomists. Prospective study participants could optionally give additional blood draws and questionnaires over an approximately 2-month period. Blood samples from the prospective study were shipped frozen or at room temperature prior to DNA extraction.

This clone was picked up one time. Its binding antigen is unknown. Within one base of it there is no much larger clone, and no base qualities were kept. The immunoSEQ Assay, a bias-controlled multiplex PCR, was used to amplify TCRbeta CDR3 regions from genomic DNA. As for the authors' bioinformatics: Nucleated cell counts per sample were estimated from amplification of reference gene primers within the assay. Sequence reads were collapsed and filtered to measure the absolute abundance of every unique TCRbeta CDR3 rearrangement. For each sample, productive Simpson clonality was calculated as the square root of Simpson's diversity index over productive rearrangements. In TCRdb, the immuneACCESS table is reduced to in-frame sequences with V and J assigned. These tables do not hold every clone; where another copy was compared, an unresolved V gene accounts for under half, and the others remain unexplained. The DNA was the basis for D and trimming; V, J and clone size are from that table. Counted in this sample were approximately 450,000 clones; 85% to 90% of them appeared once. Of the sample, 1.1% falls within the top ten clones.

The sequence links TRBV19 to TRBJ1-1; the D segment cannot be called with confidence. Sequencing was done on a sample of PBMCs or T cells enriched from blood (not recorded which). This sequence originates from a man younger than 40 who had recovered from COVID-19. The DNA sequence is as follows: TGTGCCAGTAGTATCGAGCGGATAAACACTGAAGCTTTCTTT. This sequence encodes CASSIERINTEAFF. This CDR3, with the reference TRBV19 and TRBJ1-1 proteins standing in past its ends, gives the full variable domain DGGITQSPKYLFRKEGQNVTLSCEQNLNHDAMYWYRQDPGQGLRLIYYSQIVNDFQKGDIAEGYSVSREKKESFPLTVTSAQKNPTAFYLCASSIERINTEAFFGQGTRLTVV.